These T cell receptor beta chains were read from a single sample in a study of T cell repertoires in cytomegalovirus infection. Antigen specificity for these receptors is unknown. One entry per CDR3 protein, called by TCRdb with MiXCR from the reads. In the table there are 800,000 to 950,000 distinct CDR3 sequences, around a third of which are singletons. The sequencing used cultured CD8+ T cells from PBMCs, collected from culture after CMV antigen stimulation. Source of these receptors: a human donor in good health (CMV status not recorded). Some clones in this sample may be carry-over from other donors' samples. CDR3s include the opening cysteine and the closing phenylalanine or tryptophan.

cdr3_aa: CAFGRGGRDEQFF; v_call: TRBV28; cdr3_length: 13; j_call: TRBJ2-1
cdr3_aa: CAISEGTLVKGYTF; v_call: TRBV10-3; cdr3_length: 14; j_call: TRBJ1-2
cdr3_aa: CASSPSGGASQETQYF; v_call: TRBV7-2; cdr3_length: 16; j_call: TRBJ2-5
cdr3_aa: CASSEGQGAYGQYF; v_call: TRBV9; cdr3_length: 14; j_call: TRBJ2-7
cdr3_aa: CASSQVWGGVYNEQFF; v_call: TRBV4-3; cdr3_length: 16; j_call: TRBJ2-1
cdr3_aa: CAISGTNTGELFF; v_call: TRBV10-3; cdr3_length: 13; j_call: TRBJ2-2
cdr3_aa: CASSLTVAGLYGYTF; v_call: TRBV6-2/TRBV6-3; cdr3_length: 15; j_call: TRBJ1-2
cdr3_aa: CASSGPEGTIYF; v_call: TRBV27; cdr3_length: 12; j_call: TRBJ1-3
cdr3_aa: CASSEGTAPNYGYTF; v_call: TRBV6-1; cdr3_length: 15; j_call: TRBJ1-2
cdr3_aa: CATSRDSGGAGSGYTF; v_call: TRBV15; cdr3_length: 16; j_call: TRBJ1-2
cdr3_aa: CSARDQNSSYEQYF; v_call: TRBV20-1; cdr3_length: 14; j_call: TRBJ2-7
cdr3_aa: CASSSDGPEAFF; v_call: TRBV7-4; cdr3_length: 12; j_call: TRBJ1-1
cdr3_aa: CASSPQGRSEETQYF; v_call: TRBV7-6; cdr3_length: 15; j_call: TRBJ2-5
cdr3_aa: CASSRDRTAEETQYF; v_call: TRBV7-9; cdr3_length: 15; j_call: TRBJ2-5
cdr3_aa: CASSQVLASHNEQFF; v_call: TRBV4-1; cdr3_length: 15; j_call: TRBJ2-1
cdr3_aa: CSARRLADYNEQFF; v_call: TRBV20-1; cdr3_length: 14; j_call: TRBJ2-1
cdr3_aa: CASSSRGEAPTDTQYF; v_call: TRBV4-1; cdr3_length: 16; j_call: TRBJ2-3
cdr3_aa: CASSLDGRTDTQYF; v_call: TRBV7-6; cdr3_length: 14; j_call: TRBJ2-3
cdr3_aa: CASSPGGARRFF; v_call: TRBV28; cdr3_length: 12; j_call: TRBJ1-1
cdr3_aa: CASSLGATSTDTQYF; v_call: TRBV7-2; cdr3_length: 15; j_call: TRBJ2-3
cdr3_aa: CASSTEWGQETQYF; v_call: TRBV6-1; cdr3_length: 14; j_call: TRBJ2-5
cdr3_aa: CASSDGLDKFNEKLFF; v_call: TRBV3-1; cdr3_length: 16; j_call: TRBJ1-4
cdr3_aa: CASSITGAWANVLTF; v_call: TRBV19; cdr3_length: 15; j_call: TRBJ2-6
cdr3_aa: CASSYSDKQYF; v_call: TRBV6-6; cdr3_length: 11; j_call: TRBJ2-7
cdr3_aa: CASSFVGSNTEAFF; v_call: TRBV28; cdr3_length: 14; j_call: TRBJ1-1
cdr3_aa: CASSYDGENTQYF; v_call: TRBV6-5; cdr3_length: 13; j_call: TRBJ2-3
cdr3_aa: CASSQVVTGDYNEQFF; v_call: TRBV4-3; cdr3_length: 16; j_call: TRBJ2-1
cdr3_aa: CASSLAFGNSPLHF; v_call: TRBV7-6; cdr3_length: 14; j_call: TRBJ1-6
cdr3_aa: CASSSPISGANVLTF; v_call: TRBV7-9; cdr3_length: 15; j_call: TRBJ2-6
cdr3_aa: CASSQTEGQEKLFF; v_call: TRBV27; cdr3_length: 14; j_call: TRBJ1-4
cdr3_aa: CASSLVAADYGYTF; v_call: TRBV7-9; cdr3_length: 14; j_call: TRBJ1-2
cdr3_aa: CSARGSISCEQYF; v_call: TRBV20-1; cdr3_length: 13; j_call: TRBJ2-7